Sequencing of this T cell receptor beta chain was carried out in a study of tumor-infiltrating lymphocytes in primary liver carcinoma. Across the study: The cohort included men and women aged 30 to 69 years. Samples produced roughly 3.65 to 7.5 million productive TCRbeta reads, comparable across tissue types.

From 20-30 mg of unsorted bulk tissue, DNA and RNA were co-extracted together. Study-wide points: Reduced overlap was seen in tumor-adjacent and tumor-blood pairs versus tumor region pairs. The top-250-clone fraction was significantly higher in tumors than in blood (p = 0.039).

V lost 3 bases to trimming and J lost 3 bases; unmatched junction nucleotides: 12. CDR3 length: 17 amino acids. Looked up from germline, CDR1 is LGHNA and CDR2 is YSLEER. To note about this clonotype: Antigen specificity is unknown.

A constant-region primer primed TCR beta cDNA synthesis from about 530 ng of total RNA. Libraries covering TCR beta were generated through three nested multiplex PCR rounds (using a slightly modified ARM-PCR). TRBV1-TRBV30 forward primers paired with a C-beta reverse primer drove the first two PCR rounds, about 11 cycles each. One entry per CDR3 protein, called by TCRdb with MiXCR from the multiplex PCR reads. The sample lists roughly 70,000 distinct CDR3 sequences, roughly two thirds occurring once. Sample: liver tumor tissue from sampling region 4. Described subset: tumor region T4, right-lateral pole. The TCR originated in a man aged 40-49 years with primary liver carcinoma and hepatitis B virus infection. V is TRBV4-3 and J is TRBJ2-3, with TRBD2 identical over 7 bases. CDR3 region: CASSQDSDTGGTDTQYF. DNA of the CDR3: TGCGCCAGCAGCCAGGATTCCGACACGGGAGGAACAGATACGCAGTATTTT.